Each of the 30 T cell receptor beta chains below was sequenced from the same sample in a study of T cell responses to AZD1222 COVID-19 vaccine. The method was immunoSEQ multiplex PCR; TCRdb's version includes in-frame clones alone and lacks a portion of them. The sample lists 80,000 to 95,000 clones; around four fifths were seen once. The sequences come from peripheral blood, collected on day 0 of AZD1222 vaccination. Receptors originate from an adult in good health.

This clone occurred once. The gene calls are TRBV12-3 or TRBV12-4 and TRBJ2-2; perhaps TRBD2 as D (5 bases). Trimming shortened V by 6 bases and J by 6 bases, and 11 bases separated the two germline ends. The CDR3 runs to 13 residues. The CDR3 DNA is TGTGCCAGCAGACGAACTAGTCCCGGGGAGCTGTTTTTT. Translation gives CASRRTSPGELFF.

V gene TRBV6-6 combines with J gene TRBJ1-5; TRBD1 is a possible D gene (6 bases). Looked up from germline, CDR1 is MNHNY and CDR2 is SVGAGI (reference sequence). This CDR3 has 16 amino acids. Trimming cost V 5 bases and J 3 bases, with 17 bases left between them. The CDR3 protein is CASSGYTGPDNQPQHF. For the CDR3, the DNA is TGTGCCAGCAGTGGGTACACAGGGCCGGACAATCAGCCCCAGCATTTT.

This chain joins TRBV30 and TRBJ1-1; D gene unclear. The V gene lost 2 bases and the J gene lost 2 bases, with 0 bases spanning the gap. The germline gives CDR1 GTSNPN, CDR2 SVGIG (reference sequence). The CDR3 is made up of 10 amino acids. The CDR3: CAWSNTEAFF. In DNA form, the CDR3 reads TGTGCCTGGAGTAACACTGAAGCTTTCTTT.

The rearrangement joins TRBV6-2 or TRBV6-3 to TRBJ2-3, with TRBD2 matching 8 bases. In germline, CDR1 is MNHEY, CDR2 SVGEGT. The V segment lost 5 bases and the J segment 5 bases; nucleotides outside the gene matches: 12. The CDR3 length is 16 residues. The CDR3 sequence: CASSKSGGGLKDTQYF. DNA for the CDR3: TGTGCCAGCAGTAAAAGCGGGGGTGGGCTAAAAGATACGCAGTATTTT.

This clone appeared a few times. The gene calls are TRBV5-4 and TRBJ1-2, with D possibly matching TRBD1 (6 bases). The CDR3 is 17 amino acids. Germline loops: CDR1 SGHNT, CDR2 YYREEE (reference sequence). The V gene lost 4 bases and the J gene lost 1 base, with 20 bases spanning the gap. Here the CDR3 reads CASSQPEGGGVNYGYTF. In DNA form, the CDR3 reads TGTGCCAGCAGCCAGCCTGAGGGAGGGGGAGTTAACTATGGCTACACCTTC.

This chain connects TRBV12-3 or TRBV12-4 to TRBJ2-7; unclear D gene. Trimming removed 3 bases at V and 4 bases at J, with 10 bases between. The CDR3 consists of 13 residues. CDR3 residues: CASSLGSLYEQYF. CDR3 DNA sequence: TGTGCCAGCAGTTTGGGATCTCTTTACGAGCAGTACTTC.

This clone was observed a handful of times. Written as DNA, the CDR3 is TGTGCCAGCAGTGATGGGATCATATCGGATGAGCAGTACTTC. Amino acid sequence: CASSDGIISDEQYF. This chain joins TRBV2 and TRBJ2-7; D gene uncertain. Per the germline V gene, CDR1 is SNHLY and CDR2 is FYNNEI. V lost 3 bases, J lost 7 bases, and 16 bases lay in between. The CDR3 sequence is 14 residues long.

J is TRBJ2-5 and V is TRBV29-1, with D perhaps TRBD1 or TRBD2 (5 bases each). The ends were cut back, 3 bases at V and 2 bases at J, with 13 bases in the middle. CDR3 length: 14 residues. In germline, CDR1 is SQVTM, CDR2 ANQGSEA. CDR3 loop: CSVDQVGTQETQYF. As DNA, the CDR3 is TGCAGCGTTGATCAAGTCGGGACGCAAGAGACCCAGTACTTC. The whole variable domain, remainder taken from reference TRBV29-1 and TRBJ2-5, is SAVISQKPSRDICQRGTSLTIQCQVDSQVTMMFWYRQQPGQSLTLIATANQGSEATYESGFVIDKFPISRPNLTFSTLTVSNMSPEDSSIYLCSVDQVGTQETQYFGPGTRLLVL.

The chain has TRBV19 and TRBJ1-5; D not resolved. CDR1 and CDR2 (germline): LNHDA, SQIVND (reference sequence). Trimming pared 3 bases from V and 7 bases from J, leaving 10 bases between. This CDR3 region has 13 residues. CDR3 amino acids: CASSIRTGQPQHF. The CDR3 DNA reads TGTGCCAGTAGTATTAGGACGGGACAGCCCCAGCATTTT. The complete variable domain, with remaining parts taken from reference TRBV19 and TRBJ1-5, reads DGGITQSPKYLFRKEGQNVTLSCEQNLNHDAMYWYRQDPGQGLRLIYYSQIVNDFQKGDIAEGYSVSREKKESFPLTVTSAQKNPTAFYLCASSIRTGQPQHFGDGTRLSIL.

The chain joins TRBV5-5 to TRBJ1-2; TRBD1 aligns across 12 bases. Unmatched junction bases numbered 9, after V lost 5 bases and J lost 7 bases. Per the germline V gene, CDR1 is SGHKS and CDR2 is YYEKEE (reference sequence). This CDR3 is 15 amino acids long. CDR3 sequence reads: CASSSGTGGEGGYTF. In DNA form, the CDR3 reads TGTGCCAGCAGTTCCGGGACAGGGGGCGAGGGTGGCTACACCTTC.

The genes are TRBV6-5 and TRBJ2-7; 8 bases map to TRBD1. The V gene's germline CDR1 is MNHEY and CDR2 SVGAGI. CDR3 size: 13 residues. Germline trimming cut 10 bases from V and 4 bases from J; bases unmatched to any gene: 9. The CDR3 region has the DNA TGTGCCATCATTGGACAGGGAAGTTACGAGCAGTACTTC. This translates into CAIIGQGSYEQYF.

CDR3 nucleotide sequence: TGCAGCGTTGCGGAGGCGCCCCCCTATGGCTACACCTTC. Translated: CSVAEAPPYGYTF. The genes are TRBV29-1 and TRBJ1-2; D not certain. The CDR3 covers 13 residues. Germline V CDR1 and CDR2: SQVTM, ANQGSEA. V gave up 4 bases and J gave up 4 bases, with 13 bases separating them.

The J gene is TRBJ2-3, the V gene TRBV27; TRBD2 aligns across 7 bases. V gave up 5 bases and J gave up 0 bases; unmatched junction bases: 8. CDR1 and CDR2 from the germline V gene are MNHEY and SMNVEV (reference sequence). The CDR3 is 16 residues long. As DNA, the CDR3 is TGTGCCAGCAGTGGGCAGACTAGCAGAAGCACAGATACGCAGTATTTT. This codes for CASSGQTSRSTDTQYF.

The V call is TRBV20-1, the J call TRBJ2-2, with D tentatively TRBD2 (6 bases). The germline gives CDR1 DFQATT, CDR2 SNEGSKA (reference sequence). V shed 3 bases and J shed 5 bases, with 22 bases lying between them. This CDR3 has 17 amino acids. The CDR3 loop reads CSASGGFVDQGTGELFF. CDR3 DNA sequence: TGCAGTGCTAGTGGAGGGTTTGTGGACCAAGGTACCGGGGAGCTGTTTTTT.

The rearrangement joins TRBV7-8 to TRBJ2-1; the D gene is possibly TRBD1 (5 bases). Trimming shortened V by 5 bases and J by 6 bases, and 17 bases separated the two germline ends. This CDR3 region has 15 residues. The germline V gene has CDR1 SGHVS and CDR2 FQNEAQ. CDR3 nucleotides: TGTGCCAGCAGCATAAGGCCCGAAGGGGCCAATGAGCAGTTCTTC. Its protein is CASSIRPEGANEQFF.

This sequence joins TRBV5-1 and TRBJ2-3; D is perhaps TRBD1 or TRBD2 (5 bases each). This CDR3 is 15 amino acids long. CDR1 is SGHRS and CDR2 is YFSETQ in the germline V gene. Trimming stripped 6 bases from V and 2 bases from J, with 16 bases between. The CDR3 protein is CASKPQGGSTDTQYF. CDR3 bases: TGCGCCAGCAAACCCCAGGGCGGGTCCACAGATACGCAGTATTTT.

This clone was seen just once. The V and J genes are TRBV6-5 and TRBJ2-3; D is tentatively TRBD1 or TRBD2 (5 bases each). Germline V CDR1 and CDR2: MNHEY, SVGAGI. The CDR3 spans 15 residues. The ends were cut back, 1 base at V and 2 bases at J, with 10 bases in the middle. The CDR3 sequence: CASSYFGTYTDTQYF. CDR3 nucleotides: TGTGCCAGCAGTTACTTTGGGACCTACACAGATACGCAGTATTTT.

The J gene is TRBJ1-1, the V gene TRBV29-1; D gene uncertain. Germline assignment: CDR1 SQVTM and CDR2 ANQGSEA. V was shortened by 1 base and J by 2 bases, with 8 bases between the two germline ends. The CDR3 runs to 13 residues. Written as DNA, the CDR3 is TGCAGCGTTGAAGGTATGTTAAACACTGAAGCTTTCTTT. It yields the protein CSVEGMLNTEAFF. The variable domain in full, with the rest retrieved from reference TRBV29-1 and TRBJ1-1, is SAVISQKPSRDICQRGTSLTIQCQVDSQVTMMFWYRQQPGQSLTLIATANQGSEATYESGFVIDKFPISRPNLTFSTLTVSNMSPEDSSIYLCSVEGMLNTEAFFGQGTRLTVV.

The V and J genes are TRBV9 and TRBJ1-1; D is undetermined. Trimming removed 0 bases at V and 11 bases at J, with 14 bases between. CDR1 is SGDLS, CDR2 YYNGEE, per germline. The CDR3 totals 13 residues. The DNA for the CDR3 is TGTGCCAGCAGCGTAGGCAGCGCGCTTGAGGCTTTCTTT. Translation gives CASSVGSALEAFF.

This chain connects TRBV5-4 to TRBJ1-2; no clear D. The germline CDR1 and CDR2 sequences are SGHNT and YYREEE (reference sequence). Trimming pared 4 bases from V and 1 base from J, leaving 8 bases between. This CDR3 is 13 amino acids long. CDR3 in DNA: TGTGCCAGCAGCCAAAGCGGTAACTATGGCTACACCTTC. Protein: CASSQSGNYGYTF.

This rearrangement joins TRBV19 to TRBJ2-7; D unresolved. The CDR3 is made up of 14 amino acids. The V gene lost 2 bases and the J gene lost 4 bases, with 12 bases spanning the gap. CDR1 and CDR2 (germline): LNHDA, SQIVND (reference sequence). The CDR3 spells CASSIRLSGYEQYF. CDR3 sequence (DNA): TGTGCCAGTAGTATACGTCTGTCCGGATACGAGCAGTACTTC.

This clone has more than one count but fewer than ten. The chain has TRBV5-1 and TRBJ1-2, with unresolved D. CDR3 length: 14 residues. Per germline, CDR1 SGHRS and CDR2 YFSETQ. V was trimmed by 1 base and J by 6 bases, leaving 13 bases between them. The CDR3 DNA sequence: TGCGCCAGCAGCTTGTCGGACCTGCTACATGGCTACACCTTC. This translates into CASSLSDLLHGYTF.

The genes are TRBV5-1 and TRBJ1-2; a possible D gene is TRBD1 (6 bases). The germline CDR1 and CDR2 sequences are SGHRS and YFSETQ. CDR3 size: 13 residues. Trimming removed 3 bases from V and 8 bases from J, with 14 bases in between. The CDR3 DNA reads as TGCGCCAGCAGCTCTGATTCAGGGGAAGGCTACACCTTC. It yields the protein CASSSDSGEGYTF.

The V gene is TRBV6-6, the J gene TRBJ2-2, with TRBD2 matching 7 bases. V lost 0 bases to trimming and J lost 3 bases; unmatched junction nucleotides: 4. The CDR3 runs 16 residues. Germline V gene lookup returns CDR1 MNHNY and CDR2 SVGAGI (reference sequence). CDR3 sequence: CASSYSREGYTGELFF. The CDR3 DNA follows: TGTGCCAGCAGTTACTCGAGGGAGGGTTACACCGGGGAGCTGTTTTTT.

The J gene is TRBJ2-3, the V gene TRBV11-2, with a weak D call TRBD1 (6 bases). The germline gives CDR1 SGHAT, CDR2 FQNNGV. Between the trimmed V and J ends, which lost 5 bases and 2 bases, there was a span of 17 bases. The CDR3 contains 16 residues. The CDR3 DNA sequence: TGTGCCAGCAGCCCCGGGACACGGATATCCACAGATACGCAGTATTTT. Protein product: CASSPGTRISTDTQYF. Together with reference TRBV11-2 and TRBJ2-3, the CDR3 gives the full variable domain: EAGVAQSPRYKIIEKRQSVAFWCNPISGHATLYWYQQILGQGPKLLIQFQNNGVVDDSQLPKDRFSAERLKGVDSTLKIQPAKLEDSAVYLCASSPGTRISTDTQYFGPGTRLTVL.

CDR3 loop: CASSLGASGKSYEQYF. DNA of the CDR3: TGTGCCAGCAGCTTAGGGGCTAGCGGGAAGTCCTACGAGCAGTACTTC. The V gene is TRBV7-6, the J gene TRBJ2-7; 9 bases fit TRBD2. CDR1 and CDR2 (germline): SGHVS, FNYEAQ. V shed 1 base and J 1 base; nucleotides not matched to a gene: 5. The CDR3 is 16 amino acids.

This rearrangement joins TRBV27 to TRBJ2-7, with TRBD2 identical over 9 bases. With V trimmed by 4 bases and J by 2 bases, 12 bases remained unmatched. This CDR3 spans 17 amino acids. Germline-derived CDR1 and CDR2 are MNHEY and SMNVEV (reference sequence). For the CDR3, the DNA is TGTGCCAGCAGTTCTTTTAGCGGGAGAGGGTACCCCTACGAGCAGTACTTC. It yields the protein CASSSFSGRGYPYEQYF.

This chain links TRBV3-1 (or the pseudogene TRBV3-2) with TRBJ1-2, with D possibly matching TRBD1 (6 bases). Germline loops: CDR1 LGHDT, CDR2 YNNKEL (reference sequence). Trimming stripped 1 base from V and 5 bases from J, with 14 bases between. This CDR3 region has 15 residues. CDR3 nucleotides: TGTGCCAGCAGCCAAGGGTGGGGGCGTGGGTATGGCTACACCTTC. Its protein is CASSQGWGRGYGYTF.

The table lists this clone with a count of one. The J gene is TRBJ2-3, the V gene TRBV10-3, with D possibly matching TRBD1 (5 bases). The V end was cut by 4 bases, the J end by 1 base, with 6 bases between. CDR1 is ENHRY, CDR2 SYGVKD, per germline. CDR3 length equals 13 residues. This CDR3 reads CAISVGGTDTQYF. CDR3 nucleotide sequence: TGTGCCATCAGTGTAGGGGGCACAGATACGCAGTATTTT.

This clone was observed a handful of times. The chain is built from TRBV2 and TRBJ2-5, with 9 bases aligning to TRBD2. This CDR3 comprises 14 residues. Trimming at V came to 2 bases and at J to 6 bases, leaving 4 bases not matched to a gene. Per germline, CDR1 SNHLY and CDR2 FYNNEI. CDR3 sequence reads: CASSEMGTSQTQYF. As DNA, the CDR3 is TGTGCCAGCAGTGAAATGGGGACTAGCCAGACCCAGTACTTC.